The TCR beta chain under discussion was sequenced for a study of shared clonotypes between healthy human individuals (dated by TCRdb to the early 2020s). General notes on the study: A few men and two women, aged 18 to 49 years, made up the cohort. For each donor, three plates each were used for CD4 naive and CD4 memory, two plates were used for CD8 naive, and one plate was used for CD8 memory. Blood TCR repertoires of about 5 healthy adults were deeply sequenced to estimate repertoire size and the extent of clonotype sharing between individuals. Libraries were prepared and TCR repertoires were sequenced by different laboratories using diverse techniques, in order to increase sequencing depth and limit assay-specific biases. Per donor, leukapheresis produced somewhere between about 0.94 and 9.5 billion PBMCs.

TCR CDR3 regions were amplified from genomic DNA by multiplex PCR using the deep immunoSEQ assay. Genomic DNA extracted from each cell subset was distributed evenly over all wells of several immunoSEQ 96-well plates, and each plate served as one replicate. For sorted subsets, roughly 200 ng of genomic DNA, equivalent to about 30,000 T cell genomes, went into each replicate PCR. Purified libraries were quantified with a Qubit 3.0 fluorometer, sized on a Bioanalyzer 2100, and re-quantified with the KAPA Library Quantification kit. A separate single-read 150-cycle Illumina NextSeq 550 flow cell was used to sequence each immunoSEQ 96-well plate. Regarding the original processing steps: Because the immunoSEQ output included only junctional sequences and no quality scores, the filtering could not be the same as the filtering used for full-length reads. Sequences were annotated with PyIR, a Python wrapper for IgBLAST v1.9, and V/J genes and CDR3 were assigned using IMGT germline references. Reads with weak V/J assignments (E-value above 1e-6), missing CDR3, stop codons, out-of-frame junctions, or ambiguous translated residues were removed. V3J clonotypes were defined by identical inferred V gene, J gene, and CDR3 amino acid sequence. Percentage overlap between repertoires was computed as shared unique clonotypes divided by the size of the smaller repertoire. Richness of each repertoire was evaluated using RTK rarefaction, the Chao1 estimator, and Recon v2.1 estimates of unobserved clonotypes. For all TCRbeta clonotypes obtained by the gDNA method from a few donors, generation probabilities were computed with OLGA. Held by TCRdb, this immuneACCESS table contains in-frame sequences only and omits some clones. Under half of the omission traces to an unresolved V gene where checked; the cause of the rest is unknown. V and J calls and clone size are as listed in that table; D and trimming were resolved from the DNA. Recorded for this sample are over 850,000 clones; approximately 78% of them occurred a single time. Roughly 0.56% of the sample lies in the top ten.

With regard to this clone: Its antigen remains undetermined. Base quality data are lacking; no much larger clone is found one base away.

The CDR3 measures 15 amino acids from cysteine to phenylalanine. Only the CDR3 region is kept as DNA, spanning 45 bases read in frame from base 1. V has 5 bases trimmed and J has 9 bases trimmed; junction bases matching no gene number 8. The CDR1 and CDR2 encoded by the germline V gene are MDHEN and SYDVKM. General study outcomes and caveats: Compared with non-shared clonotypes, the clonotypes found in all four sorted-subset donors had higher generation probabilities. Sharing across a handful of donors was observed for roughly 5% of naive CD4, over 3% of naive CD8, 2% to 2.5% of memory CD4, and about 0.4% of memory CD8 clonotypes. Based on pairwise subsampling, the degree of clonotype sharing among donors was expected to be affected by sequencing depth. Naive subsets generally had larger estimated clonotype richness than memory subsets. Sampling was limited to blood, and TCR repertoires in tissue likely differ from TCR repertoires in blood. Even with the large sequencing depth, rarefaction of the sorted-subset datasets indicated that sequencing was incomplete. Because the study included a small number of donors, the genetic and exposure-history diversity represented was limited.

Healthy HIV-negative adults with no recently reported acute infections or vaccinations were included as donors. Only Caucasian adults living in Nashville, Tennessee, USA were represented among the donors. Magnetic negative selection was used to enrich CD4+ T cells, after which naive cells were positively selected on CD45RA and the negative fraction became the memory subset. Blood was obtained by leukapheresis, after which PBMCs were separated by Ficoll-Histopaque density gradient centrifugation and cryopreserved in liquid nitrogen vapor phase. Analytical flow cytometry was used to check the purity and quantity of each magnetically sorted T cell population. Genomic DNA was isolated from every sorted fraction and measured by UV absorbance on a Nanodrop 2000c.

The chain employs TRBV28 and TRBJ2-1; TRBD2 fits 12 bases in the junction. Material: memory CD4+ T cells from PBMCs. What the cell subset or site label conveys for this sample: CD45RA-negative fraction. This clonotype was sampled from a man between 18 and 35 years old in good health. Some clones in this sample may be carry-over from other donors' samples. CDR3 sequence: CASSRGASGRGEQFF. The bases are TGTGCCAGCAGTCGAGGGGCTAGCGGGAGGGGTGAGCAGTTCTTC.